Following are 3 T cell receptor beta chains from one sample sequenced in a study of blood T cell repertoires in COVID-19. The table came from immunoSEQ multiplex PCR; TCRdb's copy has only in-frame clones and leaves some out. Counted here are more than 200,000 clones, around 90% occurring once; the ten biggest clones make up about 1.3%. Sequencing was performed on peripheral blood. The receptor source for this set is an elderly man with acute or convalescent COVID-19.

The chain joins TRBV5-1 to TRBJ2-6, with a weak D call TRBD1 (6 bases). Trimming pared 4 bases from V and 0 bases from J, leaving 17 bases between. The CDR3 consists of 18 residues. In germline, CDR1 is SGHRS, CDR2 YFSETQ. The CDR3 DNA reads as TGCGCCAGCAGCCCTGGGGACACCTCCTACTCTGGGGCCAACGTCCTGACTTTC. This codes for CASSPGDTSYSGANVLTF.

This chain links TRBV5-1 with TRBJ2-6; TRBD1 is a possible D gene (6 bases). Germline V gene data show CDR1 as SGHRS and CDR2 as YFSETQ. This CDR3 region has 17 residues. Trimming shortened V by 3 bases and J by 1 base, and 14 bases separated the two germline ends. In DNA form, the CDR3 reads TGCGCCAGCAGCTCATCAGGGGTCTTTTCTGGGGCCAACGTCCTGACTTTC. As protein: CASSSSGVFSGANVLTF. Combining the CDR3 with reference TRBV5-1 and TRBJ2-6 gives the whole variable domain KAGVTQTPRYLIKTRGQQVTLSCSPISGHRSVSWYQQTPGQGLQFLFEYFSETQRNKGNFPGRFSGRQFSNSRSEMNVSTLELGDSALYLCASSSSGVFSGANVLTFGAGSRLTVL.

The CDR3 spells CASSTSLETQYF. In DNA, the CDR3 is TGTGCCAGCAGTACTAGTTTGGAGACCCAGTACTTC. The V gene is TRBV6-5, the J gene TRBJ2-5, with D maybe TRBD2 (5 bases). V gave up 5 bases and J gave up 5 bases, with 9 bases separating them. CDR3 length: 12 amino acids. Germline V gene sequence: CDR1 MNHEY, CDR2 SVGAGI.